One sample yielded the 26 T cell receptor beta chains listed below, sequenced in a study of Graves' ophthalmopathy and Graves' hyperthyroidism. RNA transcripts served as template for amplifying TCR beta CDR3 sequences. Second-round multiplex PCR followed a first-round RT-PCR using HTBI primers. One entry per CDR3 protein results from TCRdb running MiXCR on the multiplex PCR reads. The sample contains fewer than 350,000 distinct CDR3 sequences, roughly a sixth of which appear only once. The specimen was peripheral blood. Receptors originate from an adult man with Graves' ophthalmopathy.

This clonotype was seen many times. The gene calls are TRBV24-1 and TRBJ2-7, with a tentative D call TRBD2 (5 bases). V lost 5 bases, J lost 2 bases, and 12 bases lay in between. This CDR3 region has 14 residues. Germline CDR1 and CDR2: KGHDR and SFDVKD. CDR3 DNA sequence: TGTGCCACCAGTGGTCGAGGGCCCACCTACGAGCAGTACTTC. It codes for CATSGRGPTYEQYF.

In its sample, this clonotype was seen many times. The rearrangement links TRBV7-2 to TRBJ1-3; D perhaps matches TRBD1 (5 bases). CDR3 length: 15 residues. Trimming stripped 5 bases from V and 2 bases from J, with 13 bases between. The germline CDR1 and CDR2 sequences are SGHTA and FQGNSA. This CDR3 is CASSEPGTAGNTIYF. CDR3 bases: TGTGCCAGCAGCGAGCCCGGGACGGCTGGAAACACCATATATTTT.

V gene TRBV20-1 combines with J gene TRBJ1-2; the D is unclear. CDR3 size: 15 residues. The germline V and J ends were trimmed by 0 bases and 8 bases, with 19 bases remaining between them. Germline assignment: CDR1 DFQATT and CDR2 SNEGSKA (reference sequence). In DNA, the CDR3 is TGCAGTGCTAGAGATTCCGGCAGTACATCAAGGGGCTACACCTTC. Translating gives CSARDSGSTSRGYTF.

In this sample, this clonotype turned up many times. V and J are TRBV7-9 and TRBJ1-1; D not resolved. The CDR3 contains 13 residues. Between the trimmed V and J ends, which lost 5 bases and 1 base, there was a span of 8 bases. Germline lookup yields CDR1 SEHNR and CDR2 FQNEAQ (reference sequence). CDR3 sequence reads: CASSARKNTEAFF. The CDR3, as DNA: TGTGCCAGCAGCGCCCGGAAGAACACTGAAGCTTTCTTT.

This clonotype was observed many times. The chain uses TRBV4-1 and TRBJ2-2, with TRBD2 identical over 7 bases. Trimming at V came to 4 bases and at J to 7 bases, leaving 6 bases not matched to a gene. This CDR3 region has 14 residues. CDR1 is MGHRA, CDR2 YSYEKL, per germline. CDR3 bases: TGCGCCAGCAGCCCCCGGGGAGGGAACGGGGAGCTGTTTTTT. It translates to CASSPRGGNGELFF.

This clonotype has a count of ten or more. This chain uses TRBV27 with TRBJ2-7, with 13 bases aligning to TRBD2. In germline, CDR1 is MNHEY, CDR2 SMNVEV (reference sequence). Germline trimming cut 2 bases from V and 2 bases from J; bases unmatched to any gene: 6. This CDR3 region has 17 residues. DNA of the CDR3: TGTGCCAGCAGTTTAGTGGGACTAGCGGGACGCCCCTACGAGCAGTACTTC. Its protein is CASSLVGLAGRPYEQYF.

This clonotype came up many times. The chain has TRBV7-3 and TRBJ2-7; TRBD2 matches at 7 bases. The CDR3 runs 13 residues. V dropped 5 bases and J dropped 6; count of bases not matched to a gene: 7. Germline V gene sequence: CDR1 SGHTA, CDR2 FQGTGA. CDR3 loop: CASSPDGEGEQYF. The CDR3 DNA sequence: TGTGCCAGCAGCCCGGACGGGGAGGGCGAGCAGTACTTC.

This clonotype was picked up many times. The chain employs TRBV25-1 and TRBJ1-2; D is uncertain. The germline V gene encodes CDR1 MGHDK and CDR2 SYGVNS. The V and J ends lost 4 bases and 8 bases respectively, with 11 bases between them. The CDR3 is 12 amino acids. CDR3 coding DNA: TGTGCCAGCAGTGGGAGGGAAGGGGGCTACACCTTC. This sequence encodes CASSGREGGYTF.

As for this clonotype: A much larger clone sits a single nucleotide away, making a read error possible. V and J are TRBV20-1 and TRBJ2-2; 9 nucleotides align to TRBD1. This CDR3 is built from 16 residues. V gave up 0 bases and J gave up 3 bases; unmatched junction bases: 5. Germline V gene sequence: CDR1 DFQATT, CDR2 SNEGSKA (reference sequence). The CDR3 DNA reads as TGCAGTGCTAGAGATCGGGACAGGGAATACACCGGGGAGCTGTTTTTT. Its protein is CSARDRDREYTGELFF.

This clonotype was detected ten times or more. The V gene is TRBV5-1, the J gene TRBJ2-7; D may be TRBD2 (6 bases). The V end lost 0 bases, the J end lost 5 bases, and 12 bases lay between the germline ends. The CDR3 covers 14 residues. From germline, CDR1 is SGHRS and CDR2 YFSETQ. The chain's CDR3 is CASSLEAAGHEQYF. The CDR3 DNA reads TGCGCCAGCAGCTTGGAAGCAGCGGGCCACGAGCAGTACTTC.

There are many counts of this clonotype. J is TRBJ2-5 and V is TRBV11-2, with 7 bases identical to TRBD2. Germline V gives CDR1 SGHAT, CDR2 FQNNGV. This CDR3 is 16 amino acids long. V lost 2 bases and J lost 3; bases outside the gene matches: 9. The CDR3 DNA reads TGTGCCAGCAGCTTATACCCTAGCGGAATAGAAGAGACCCAGTACTTC. Residues: CASSLYPSGIEETQYF.

The CDR3: CASIRLAGERTYEQYF. Written as DNA, the CDR3 is TGTGCCAGCATAAGACTAGCGGGAGAGCGGACCTACGAGCAGTACTTC. V is TRBV6-1 and J is TRBJ2-7; 12 nucleotides agree with TRBD2. J gave up 2 bases and V 7 bases, and 9 bases lay outside the gene matches. Germline V gene sequence: CDR1 MNHNS, CDR2 SASEGT. The CDR3 has 16 amino acids.

CDR3 in amino acids: CASSHRILVNTEAFF. CDR3 coding DNA: TGTGCCAGCAGCCACAGGATTCTTGTGAACACTGAAGCTTTCTTT. The chain combines TRBV6-1 with TRBJ1-1, with TRBD1 as a possible D gene (5 bases). V was cut by 6 bases and J by 0 bases, with 14 bases left in between. The CDR3 is 15 amino acids. CDR1 and CDR2 from the germline V gene are MNHNS and SASEGT.

This clonotype was seen many times. The rearrangement joins TRBV29-1 to TRBJ2-7; TRBD1 agrees at 8 bases. This CDR3 has 12 residues. Germline assignment: CDR1 SQVTM and CDR2 ANQGSEA. Losses at the gene ends were 6 bases for V and 6 bases for J; bases not matched to a gene: 7. The CDR3: CSVGQGIGEQYF. The CDR3, as DNA: TGCAGCGTCGGACAGGGAATCGGCGAGCAGTACTTC.

The table lists this clonotype with many counts. The chain joins TRBV6-4 to TRBJ2-6; no clear D. The germline V gene has CDR1 MRHNA and CDR2 SNTAGT. Deletions cut 7 bases from V and 1 base from J, with 17 bases between. This CDR3 is built from 17 residues. The CDR3 nucleotides are TGTGCCAGCACCCTGGGCGTAACTCTATCTGGGGCCAACGTCCTGACTTTC. Translation gives CASTLGVTLSGANVLTF.

This clonotype was detected many times. The chain links TRBV20-1 to TRBJ1-1; possible D gene TRBD1, 5 bases. V gave up 6 bases and J gave up 5 bases, with 22 bases separating them. The germline gives CDR1 DFQATT, CDR2 SNEGSKA (reference sequence). The CDR3 is 15 residues long. CDR3 sequence: CSAAHPGRTRTEAFF. In DNA, the CDR3 is TGCAGTGCCGCGCATCCCGGACGGACAAGAACTGAAGCTTTCTTT.

In its sample, this clonotype was seen many times. This chain joins TRBV12-5 and TRBJ1-1; D not certain. Trimming removed 3 bases at V and 5 bases at J, with 13 bases between. Germline-derived CDR1 and CDR2 are LGHNT and FRNRAP. The CDR3 has 14 residues. In DNA, the CDR3 is TGTGCTAGTGGTTTAACGGGTTTGAGGACTGAAGCTTTCTTT. Translation gives CASGLTGLRTEAFF.

Ten or more counts support this clonotype. CDR3 residues: CASSLTTGGVIQGYTF. DNA of the CDR3: TGTGCCAGCAGTTTGACCACAGGGGGCGTCATCCAGGGCTACACCTTC. This rearrangement joins TRBV27 to TRBJ1-2; 9 bases map to TRBD1. CDR3 length equals 16 residues. The junction had 13 bases not matched to a gene; V was cut back by 3 bases and J by 8 bases. Germline V gives CDR1 MNHEY, CDR2 SMNVEV (reference sequence).

This clonotype has at least ten counts. V usage is TRBV7-2 and J usage is TRBJ2-2; D unresolved. This CDR3 comprises 17 residues. Germline V lookup: CDR1 SGHTA, CDR2 FQGNSA. V was pared by 5 bases and J by 0 bases, with 16 bases between. In DNA, the CDR3 is TGTGCCAGCAGCCCCCGCCTAAATAGCCCGAACACCGGGGAGCTGTTTTTT. It yields the protein CASSPRLNSPNTGELFF. The complete variable domain, with remaining parts taken from reference TRBV7-2 and TRBJ2-2, reads GAGVSQSPSNKVTEKGKDVELRCDPISGHTALYWYRQSLGQGLEFLIYFQGNSAPDKSGLPSDRFSAERTGGSVSTLTIQRTQQEDSAVYLCASSPRLNSPNTGELFFGEGSRLTVL.

In its sample, this clonotype was seen many times. A much larger clone lies one base from this, so it may be a read error. V usage is TRBV10-3 and J usage is TRBJ2-5, with D unclear. Germline CDR1 is ENHRY and CDR2 is SYGVKD. There are 11 residues in the CDR3. V gave up 6 bases and J gave up 3 bases, with 5 bases separating them. CDR3 in DNA: TGTGCCATCAGGCAGGAAGAGACCCAGTACTTC. This translates into CAIRQEETQYF.

Regarding this clonotype: An end of the junction does not agree with germline; a read error may underlie this. V and J are TRBV12-3 or TRBV12-4 and TRBJ2-5; D tentatively fits TRBD1 or TRBD2 (5 bases each). This CDR3 is 12 amino acids long. The CDR3 protein is CASSVRYGTLYF. The CDR3 nucleotides read TGTGCCAGCAGCGTCCGATACGGGACCCTGTACTTC.

This clonotype was observed a handful of times. V usage is TRBV4-2 and J usage is TRBJ2-4; 9 bases are shared with TRBD2. Per germline, CDR1 LGHNA and CDR2 YNFKEQ. The CDR3 is 19 residues long. V shed 1 base and J 0 bases; nucleotides not matched to a gene: 10. CDR3: CASSQVLAGSNLAKNIQYF. Here the CDR3 DNA reads TGTGCCAGCAGCCAAGTCCTAGCGGGGTCCAACCTAGCCAAAAACATTCAGTACTTC.

This clonotype was counted ten times or more. CDR3: CASSGQGKQPQHF. CDR3 nucleotide sequence: TGTGCCAGCAGTGGACAGGGTAAACAGCCCCAGCATTTT. The V and J genes are TRBV12-3 or TRBV12-4 and TRBJ1-5; 8 bases line up with TRBD1. CDR3 length: 13 residues. V lost 5 bases and J lost 7; bases outside the gene matches: 4.

This clonotype was seen at least ten times. The chain joins TRBV27 to TRBJ2-5; the match to TRBD1 covers 7 bases. This CDR3 spans 12 amino acids. V gave up 10 bases and J gave up 5 bases; unmatched junction bases: 7. Germline V gene lookup returns CDR1 MNHEY and CDR2 SMNVEV (reference sequence). The CDR3 reads CATRQGVETQYF. The CDR3 DNA reads TGTGCCACGAGACAGGGTGTGGAGACCCAGTACTTC.

The V call is TRBV9, the J call TRBJ2-7; 10 nucleotides agree with TRBD2. Germline V CDR1 and CDR2: SGDLS, YYNGEE. The CDR3 covers 14 residues. The junction had 1 base not matched to a gene; V was cut back by 0 bases and J by 4 bases. The CDR3 spells CASSVGAGGYEQYF. The CDR3 nucleotides read TGTGCCAGCAGCGTAGGAGCGGGAGGGTACGAGCAGTACTTC.

This clonotype was found many times. A read error may produce the germline difference seen at one junction end. This chain connects TRBV4-2 to TRBJ1-1; tentatively, D is TRBD1 (5 bases). The CDR3 is made up of 14 amino acids. Germline V CDR1 and CDR2: LGHNA, YNFKEQ. CDR3 DNA sequence: TGTGCCAGCAGCCCTGACGTCCGACTACCTGAAGGGGTCTTT. Its translation: CASSPDVRLPEGVF.